The TCR beta chain described here comes from a study of blood T cell repertoires in COVID-19. This clone was seen a handful of times. This specimen includes other DNA sequences encoding the same CDR3. Original analysis: Amplification of reference gene primers provided the estimated nucleated cell counts. The assay was immunoSEQ multiplex PCR, and TCRdb's table has in-frame clones only and misses some. V, J and clone size are taken as reported in that table, and D and trimming were inferred from the DNA itself. The profile shows about 130,000 clones, less than 90% of them singletons. The CDR3 spans 15 residues. V dropped 3 bases and J dropped 3; count of bases not matched to a gene: 3. Per germline, CDR1 KGHSH and CDR2 LQKENI.

The material sequenced was peripheral blood. V usage is TRBV18 and J usage is TRBJ1-4; 8 bases agree with TRBD1. The receptor was isolated from a woman older than 75 with acute or convalescent COVID-19. The CDR3 nucleotides are TGTGCCAGCTCACCTCAGGGGGCTTCTAATGAAAAACTGTTTTTT. This encodes CASSPQGASNEKLFF. Combining the CDR3 with reference TRBV18 and TRBJ1-4 gives the whole variable domain NAGVMQNPRHLVRRRGQEARLRCSPMKGHSHVYWYRQLPEEGLKFMVYLQKENIIDESGMPKERFSAEFPKEGPSILRIQQVVRGDSAAYFCASSPQGASNEKLFFGSGTQLSVL.